These 21 T cell receptor beta chains came from one sample sequenced in a study of shared clonotypes between healthy human individuals. Data came from immunoSEQ multiplex PCR; TCRdb stores just in-frame clones and leaves some out. The data show millions of clones, approximately 95% seen once. The sample taken for sequencing was naive CD4+ T cells sorted from blood. The subset was: CD45RA+ positively selected. The origin of the receptors is a man aged 18 to 35 in good health.

V and J are TRBV6-5 and TRBJ1-2; D remains ambiguous. There are 14 residues in the CDR3. V gave up 6 bases and J gave up 2 bases, with 13 bases separating them. The germline V gene encodes CDR1 MNHEY and CDR2 SVGAGI. The CDR3 region is CASSPGIGNYGYTF. CDR3 DNA: TGTGCCAGCAGCCCGGGGATTGGGAACTATGGCTACACCTTC.

The chain carries TRBV30 and TRBJ2-5; 11 bases line up with TRBD2. Germline assignment: CDR1 GTSNPN and CDR2 SVGIG (reference sequence). CDR3 length: 16 amino acids. V trimming: 0 bases; J trimming: 4 bases; junction bases outside the gene matches: 7. CDR3 protein: CAWSVTSGSAGETQYF. DNA for the CDR3: TGTGCCTGGAGTGTAACTAGCGGGAGTGCCGGAGAGACCCAGTACTTC.

The chain joins TRBV6-5 to TRBJ2-7, with 7 bases fitting TRBD1. The V gene end was trimmed by 6 bases and the J gene end by 5 bases; junction bases not matched to a gene: 10. The CDR3 runs to 14 residues. CDR1 and CDR2 (germline): MNHEY, SVGAGI. This chain's CDR3 is CASRNQGQVDEQYF. CDR3 nucleotides: TGTGCCAGCAGAAATCAAGGACAGGTCGACGAGCAGTACTTC.

V is TRBV19 and J is TRBJ1-1, with 10 bases lining up with TRBD1. Germline V gene lookup returns CDR1 LNHDA and CDR2 SQIVND (reference sequence). The CDR3 loop spans 14 amino acids. Unmatched junction bases numbered 8, after V lost 6 bases and J lost 7 bases. The CDR3 here is CASSKGQGLGEAFF. CDR3 bases: TGTGCCAGTAGCAAGGGACAGGGGTTGGGTGAAGCTTTCTTT.

The J gene is TRBJ1-6, the V gene TRBV4-1; no clear D. The CDR3 spans 12 residues. The germline V gene encodes CDR1 MGHRA and CDR2 YSYEKL. Trimming removed 0 bases at V and 8 bases at J, with 2 bases between. Here the CDR3 reads CASSQEYSPLHF. CDR3 sequence (DNA): TGCGCCAGCAGCCAAGAATATTCACCCCTCCACTTT.

CDR3 loop: CASSQDWGNTGELFF. The CDR3 coding sequence is TGCGCCAGCAGCCAAGATTGGGGGAACACCGGGGAGCTGTTTTTT. V gene TRBV4-3 combines with J gene TRBJ2-2; D gene unclear. Deletions cut 0 bases from V and 1 base from J, with 6 bases between. This CDR3 is 15 amino acids long. The germline V gene has CDR1 LGHNA and CDR2 YSLEER.

The chain couples TRBV7-9 to TRBJ1-1, with 7 bases fitting TRBD1. The germline V gene encodes CDR1 SEHNR and CDR2 FQNEAQ (reference sequence). Unmatched junction bases numbered 3, after V lost 3 bases and J lost 2 bases. The CDR3 runs 14 residues. The CDR3 sequence is CASSFQGDNTEAFF. Written as DNA, the CDR3 is TGTGCCAGCAGCTTTCAGGGGGATAACACTGAAGCTTTCTTT.

J is TRBJ2-7 and V is TRBV5-1; no definite D call. CDR3 length: 13 amino acids. With 4 bases removed from V and 5 bases from J, the gap between germline ends came to 13 bases. CDR1 and CDR2 (germline): SGHRS, YFSETQ. The CDR3 spells CASSVWGSNEQYF. The CDR3 region has the DNA TGCGCCAGCAGCGTTTGGGGTTCCAACGAGCAGTACTTC. The complete variable domain, with remaining parts taken from reference TRBV5-1 and TRBJ2-7, reads KAGVTQTPRYLIKTRGQQVTLSCSPISGHRSVSWYQQTPGQGLQFLFEYFSETQRNKGNFPGRFSGRQFSNSRSEMNVSTLELGDSALYLCASSVWGSNEQYFGPGTRLTVT.

In regard to this clone: Other DNA sequences in this specimen translate into the identical CDR3. The chain carries TRBV6-5 and TRBJ1-6; 9 bases agree with TRBD1. Trimming cost V 6 bases and J 7 bases; bases outside gene matches: 4. From germline, CDR1 is MNHEY and CDR2 SVGAGI. The CDR3 contains 14 residues. The CDR3 here is CASSRTGENSPLHF. In DNA form, the CDR3 reads TGTGCCAGCAGCCGGACAGGGGAGAATTCACCCCTCCACTTT.

The rearrangement joins TRBV5-1 to TRBJ2-7; possible D gene TRBD1, 6 bases. This CDR3 comprises 14 residues. CDR1 is SGHRS, CDR2 YFSETQ, per germline. V lost 3 bases and J 2 bases, leaving 12 bases between the germline ends. The CDR3 is CASSSGQTTYEQYF. The CDR3 DNA sequence: TGCGCCAGCAGCTCCGGACAGACCACCTACGAGCAGTACTTC. Variable domain in full (rest from reference TRBV5-1 and TRBJ2-7): KAGVTQTPRYLIKTRGQQVTLSCSPISGHRSVSWYQQTPGQGLQFLFEYFSETQRNKGNFPGRFSGRQFSNSRSEMNVSTLELGDSALYLCASSSGQTTYEQYFGPGTRLTVT.

The chain links TRBV6-5 to TRBJ1-1, with D uncertain. V lost 10 bases and J lost 10, with 16 bases in between. Looked up from germline, CDR1 is MNHEY and CDR2 is SVGAGI. The CDR3 loop spans 11 amino acids. The DNA for the CDR3 is TGTGCCACCCAAGGAGGATACGTAGCTTTCTTT. Its translation is CATQGGYVAFF.

The chain employs TRBV19 and TRBJ2-5; D gene unclear. CDR1 and CDR2 (germline): LNHDA, SQIVND (reference sequence). Trimming removed 8 bases at V and 1 base at J, with 17 bases between. This CDR3 has 15 amino acids. CDR3 in amino acids: CASGKGVAPQETQYF. The CDR3 DNA sequence: TGTGCCAGTGGAAAAGGCGTAGCACCCCAAGAGACCCAGTACTTC.

This clone has a single count. V and J are TRBV11-2 and TRBJ2-3, with 13 bases identical to TRBD2. J gave up 7 bases and V 5 bases, and 6 bases lay outside the gene matches. The CDR3 has 15 amino acids. The germline V gene encodes CDR1 SGHAT and CDR2 FQNNGV. The DNA for the CDR3 is TGTGCCAGCAGCCCGGGACTAGCGGGGTCAAATACGCAGTATTTT. Residues: CASSPGLAGSNTQYF.

The V and J genes are TRBV10-3 and TRBJ2-1, with D unresolved. Germline values: CDR1 ENHRY, CDR2 SYGVKD. The CDR3 covers 15 residues. V dropped 2 bases and J dropped 6 bases, with 14 bases sitting between them. CDR3 residues: CAISEKGDFINEQFF. In nucleotides, the CDR3 is TGTGCCATCAGTGAGAAAGGAGACTTCATCAATGAGCAGTTCTTC.

The rearrangement joins TRBV5-5 to TRBJ1-5, with TRBD1 matching 7 bases. Germline V gene sequence: CDR1 SGHKS, CDR2 YYEKEE (reference sequence). The CDR3 sequence is 15 residues long. Trimming cost V 3 bases and J 0 bases; bases outside gene matches: 3. The CDR3 DNA reads TGTGCCAGCAGCTGGGGGGACAGTAGCAATCAGCCCCAGCATTTT. Translated, it gives CASSWGDSSNQPQHF. Full variable domain (remainder filled in from reference TRBV5-5 and TRBJ1-5): DAGVTQSPTHLIKTRGQQVTLRCSPISGHKSVSWYQQVLGQGPQFIFQYYEKEERGRGNFPDRFSARQFPNYSSELNVNALLLGDSALYLCASSWGDSSNQPQHFGDGTRLSIL.

This clone occurred once. The same CDR3 also results from other DNA sequences found in this sample. This rearrangement joins TRBV5-1 to TRBJ2-7; D is uncertain. The CDR3 extends over 13 amino acids. Germline V gives CDR1 SGHRS, CDR2 YFSETQ. Trimming pared 0 bases from V and 2 bases from J, leaving 6 bases between. The CDR3 nucleotides read TGCGCCAGCAGCTTGGGCGGCACCTACGAGCAGTACTTC. Its protein product is CASSLGGTYEQYF.

This clone was recorded only once. The chain recombines TRBV30 with TRBJ2-7, with 9 positions matching TRBD1. The ends lost 3 bases at V and 2 bases at J; junction bases unmatched: 8. The germline gives CDR1 GTSNPN, CDR2 SVGIG (reference sequence). The CDR3 is 15 amino acids. This CDR3 is CAWRTVGTGTYEQYF. The CDR3 coding sequence is TGTGCCTGGAGAACAGTAGGGACAGGGACCTACGAGCAGTACTTC.

This clone showed up just once. The chain couples TRBV2 to TRBJ1-5; D gene uncertain. This CDR3 contains 11 residues. V gave up 8 bases and J gave up 6 bases, with 8 bases separating them. Per germline, CDR1 SNHLY and CDR2 FYNNEI. In DNA form, the CDR3 reads TGTGCCAGCGGGGTCACTCAGCCCCAGCATTTT. Its translation: CASGVTQPQHF.

The gene calls are TRBV28 and TRBJ1-1; D unclear. The CDR3 is made up of 16 amino acids. V gave up 3 bases and J gave up 4 bases, with 18 bases separating them. Germline V gene data show CDR1 as MDHEN and CDR2 as SYDVKM. CDR3 coding DNA: TGTGCCAGCAGTTTGAGGTGGCTAGGAGGGCCCACTGAAGCTTTCTTT. It translates to CASSLRWLGGPTEAFF.

The chain uses TRBV5-4 and TRBJ2-5, with D perhaps TRBD1 (6 bases). Germline V lookup: CDR1 SGHNT, CDR2 YYREEE (reference sequence). The CDR3 covers 17 residues. V was clipped by 1 base and J by 5 bases, with 21 bases between them. The CDR3 here is CASSLSFRTEKEETQYF. Written as DNA, the CDR3 is TGTGCCAGCAGCTTGAGTTTTCGGACAGAGAAGGAGGAGACCCAGTACTTC.

The J gene is TRBJ1-4, the V gene TRBV29-1, with a tentative D call TRBD1 (5 bases). Per the germline V gene, CDR1 is SQVTM and CDR2 is ANQGSEA. The CDR3 spans 14 residues. V gave up 3 bases and J gave up 4 bases, with 12 bases separating them. CDR3 nucleotide sequence: TGCAGCGTTGACACGGGACGGCTTAATGAAAAACTGTTTTTT. Translation: CSVDTGRLNEKLFF. Together with reference TRBV29-1 and TRBJ1-4, the CDR3 gives the full variable domain: SAVISQKPSRDICQRGTSLTIQCQVDSQVTMMFWYRQQPGQSLTLIATANQGSEATYESGFVIDKFPISRPNLTFSTLTVSNMSPEDSSIYLCSVDTGRLNEKLFFGSGTQLSVL.